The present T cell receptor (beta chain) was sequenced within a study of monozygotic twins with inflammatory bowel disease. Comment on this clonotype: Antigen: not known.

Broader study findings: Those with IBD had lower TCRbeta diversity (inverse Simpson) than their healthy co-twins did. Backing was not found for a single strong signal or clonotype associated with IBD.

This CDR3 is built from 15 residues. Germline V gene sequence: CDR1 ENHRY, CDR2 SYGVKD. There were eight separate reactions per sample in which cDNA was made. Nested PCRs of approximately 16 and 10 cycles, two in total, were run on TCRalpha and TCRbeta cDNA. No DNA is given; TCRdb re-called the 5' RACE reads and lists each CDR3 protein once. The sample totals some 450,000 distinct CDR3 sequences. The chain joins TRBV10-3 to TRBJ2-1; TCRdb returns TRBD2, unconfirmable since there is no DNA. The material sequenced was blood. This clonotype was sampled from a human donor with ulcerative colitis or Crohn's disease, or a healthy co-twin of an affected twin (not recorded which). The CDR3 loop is CAITAGLAANNEQFF.